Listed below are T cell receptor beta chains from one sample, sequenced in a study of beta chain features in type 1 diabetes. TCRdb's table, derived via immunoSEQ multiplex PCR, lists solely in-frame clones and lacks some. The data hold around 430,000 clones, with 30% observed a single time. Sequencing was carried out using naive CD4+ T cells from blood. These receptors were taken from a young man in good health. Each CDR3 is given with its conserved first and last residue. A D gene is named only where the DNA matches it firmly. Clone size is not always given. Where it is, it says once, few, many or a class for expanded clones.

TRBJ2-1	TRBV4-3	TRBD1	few	CASSPGGHYNEQFF	TGCGCCAGCAGCCCAGGGGGCCACTACAATGAGCAGTTCTTC
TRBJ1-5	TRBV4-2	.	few	CASSQEGSSSGSNQPQHF	TGTGCCAGCAGCCAAGAGGGCAGCTCGTCGGGGAGCAATCAGCCCCAGCATTTT
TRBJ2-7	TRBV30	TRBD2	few	CAWSGEAGGPYEQYF	TGTGCCTGGAGTGGGGAAGCGGGAGGGCCGTACGAGCAGTACTTC
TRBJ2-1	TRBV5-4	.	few	CASSLDLRDSYNEQFF	TGTGCCAGCAGCTTGGATCTCAGGGACTCCTACAATGAGCAGTTCTTC
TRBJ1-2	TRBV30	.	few	CAWSGGYRAYYGYTF	TGTGCCTGGAGTGGCGGGTACAGGGCATACTATGGCTACACCTTC
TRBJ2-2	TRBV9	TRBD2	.	CASSVAAGGWTNTGELFF	TGTGCCAGCAGCGTAGCGGCGGGAGGCTGGACGAACACCGGGGAGCTGTTTTTT
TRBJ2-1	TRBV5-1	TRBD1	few	CASSLGTVGFEQFF	TGCGCCAGCAGCTTAGGGACAGTCGGTTTTGAGCAGTTCTTC
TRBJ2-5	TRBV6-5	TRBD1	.	CANDRGETQYF	TGTGCCAACGACAGGGGAGAGACCCAGTACTTC
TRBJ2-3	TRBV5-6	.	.	CVSSLDRTTDTQYF	TGTGTCAGCAGCTTGGACAGAACCACAGATACGCAGTATTTT
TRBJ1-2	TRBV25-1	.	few	CASSEHSLNYGYTF	TGTGCCAGCAGTGAACATTCATTAAACTATGGCTACACCTTC
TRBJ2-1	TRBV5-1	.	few	CASSLSLGEIGKWQFF	TGCGCCAGCAGCTTATCCCTCGGGGAGATCGGGAAATGGCAGTTCTTC
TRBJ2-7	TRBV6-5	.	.	CASSAGQTREQYF	TGTGCCAGCAGTGCGGGACAGACCCGCGAGCAGTACTTC
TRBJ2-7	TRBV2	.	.	CVHPYSCYEQYF	.
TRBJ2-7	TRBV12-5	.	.	CASAMDSSYEQYF	TGTGCTAGTGCCATGGACTCGTCCTACGAGCAGTACTTC
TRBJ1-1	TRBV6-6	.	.	CASSFPGHTEAFF	TGTGCCAGCAGTTTCCCGGGACACACTGAAGCTTTCTTT
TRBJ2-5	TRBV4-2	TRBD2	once	CASSQDFRLAGINQETQYF	TGTGCCAGCAGCCAAGATTTTCGGCTAGCGGGTATTAACCAAGAGACCCAGTACTTC
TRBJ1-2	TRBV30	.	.	CAWSVRQRFLYGYTF	TGTGCCTGGAGTGTACGACAGAGGTTCTTATATGGCTACACCTTC
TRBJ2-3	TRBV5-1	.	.	CASSRGGDTQYF	TGCGCCAGCAGCCGAGGCGGAGATACGCAGTATTTT
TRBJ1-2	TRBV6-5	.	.	CASSSGRTRPYGYTF	TGTGCCAGCAGCTCCGGACGGACACGGCCCTATGGCTACACCTTC
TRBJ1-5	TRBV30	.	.	CAWNAGGVSNQPQHF	TGTGCCTGGAATGCAGGAGGGGTGAGCAATCAGCCCCAGCATTTT
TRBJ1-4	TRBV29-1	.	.	CSVLSVNEKLFF	TGCAGCGTTCTCAGCGTTAATGAAAAACTGTTTTTT
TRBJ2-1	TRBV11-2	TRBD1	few	CASRAGTVLYNEQFF	TGTGCCAGCAGGGCAGGGACAGTCCTCTACAATGAGCAGTTCTTC
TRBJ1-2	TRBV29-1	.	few	CSVDGRGTGNYGYTF	TGCAGCGTTGATGGCAGAGGAACCGGTAACTATGGCTACACCTTC
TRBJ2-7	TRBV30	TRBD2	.	CAWSKGLAALSKYF	TGTGCCTGGAGTAAGGGACTAGCGGCCCTTAGTAAGTACTTC
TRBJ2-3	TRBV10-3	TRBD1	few	CAIRGQGSTDTQYF	TGTGCCATCAGAGGACAGGGCTCCACAGATACGCAGTATTTT
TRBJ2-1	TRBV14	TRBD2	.	CASSPLAGAYNEQFF	TGTGCCAGCAGCCCTCTAGCGGGTGCCTACAATGAGCAGTTCTTC